This entry is about one TCR beta chain. The target antigen is unknown. The source of the sample is a study of early T cells in non-severe SARS-CoV-2 infection. V lost 1 base, J lost 1 base, and 10 bases lay in between. Germline V gene data show CDR1 as SGHAT and CDR2 as FQNNGV. This CDR3 is 15 amino acids long. Individual cDNA molecules were tagged with unique molecular identifiers. TCRdb analysed the 5' RACE reads with MiXCR anew, one entry per CDR3 protein. The sample includes 60,000 to 85,000 distinct CDR3 sequences, about a sixth of them seen just once. General study findings and limits: Anti-spike CD8 responses were favored by VDJdb matching, which missed private and CD4 specificities.

The TCR was taken from an adult who was a healthcare worker with PCR-confirmed SARS-CoV-2 infection or an uninfected control (not recorded which). The chain carries TRBV11-2 and TRBJ1-1; D is uncertain. The source material was whole blood. This CDR3 is CASSLVRGTNTEAFF. The DNA of the CDR3 is TGTGCCAGCAGCTTAGTTCGGGGAACGAACACTGAAGCTTTCTTT.